This TCR beta chain is from a study of blood T cell repertoires in COVID-19. Study-level information: Samples came from the United States, Italy and Spain, spanning acute and convalescent COVID-19. Sources were T cells, B-cell-depleted T cells, or PBMCs; the material itself was cDNA or gDNA.

In the authors' workflow: Amplification of reference gene primers provided the estimated nucleated cell counts. Measured with immunoSEQ multiplex PCR; TCRdb has only the in-frame clones, and not every one. V, J and clone size are those of that table, while D and trimming were read from the DNA. Among about 180,000 clones listed, roughly 75% were seen once. Per germline, CDR1 LNHDA and CDR2 SQIVND (reference sequence). The J segment lost 3 bases and the V segment lost 6 bases, leaving 3 bases of the junction unmatched. CDR3 length: 14 amino acids. Sequenced input: peripheral blood. The receptor comes from a man between 70 and 80 years old with active or convalescent COVID-19. This chain joins TRBV19 and TRBJ1-3; 9 bases fit TRBD1. The CDR3 sequence: CASSTTGGGNTIYF. In nucleotides, the CDR3 is TGTGCCAGTAGCACGACAGGGGGTGGAAACACCATATATTTT.